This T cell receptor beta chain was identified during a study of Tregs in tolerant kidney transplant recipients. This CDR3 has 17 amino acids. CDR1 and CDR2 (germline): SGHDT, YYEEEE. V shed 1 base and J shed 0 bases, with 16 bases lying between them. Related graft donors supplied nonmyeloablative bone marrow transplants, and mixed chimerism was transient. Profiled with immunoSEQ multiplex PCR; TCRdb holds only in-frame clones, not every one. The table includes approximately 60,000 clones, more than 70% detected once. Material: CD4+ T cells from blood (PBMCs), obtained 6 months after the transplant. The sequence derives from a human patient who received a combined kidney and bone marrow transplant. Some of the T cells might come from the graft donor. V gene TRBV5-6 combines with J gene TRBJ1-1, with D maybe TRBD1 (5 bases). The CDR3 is CASSLSLGEGMNTEAFF. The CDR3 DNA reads TGTGCCAGCAGCTTGAGTCTAGGGGAGGGTATGAACACTGAAGCTTTCTTT. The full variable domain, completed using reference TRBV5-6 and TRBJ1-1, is DAGVTQSPTHLIKTRGQQVTLRCSPKSGHDTVSWYQQALGQGPQFIFQYYEEEERQRGNFPDRFSGHQFPNYSSELNVNALLLGDSALYLCASSLSLGEGMNTEAFFGQGTRLTVV.